The 25 T cell receptor beta chains in this list originate from one sample, sequenced in a study of T-cell memory formation after mild COVID-19. A single record per CDR3 protein comes from TCRdb applying MiXCR to the 5' RACE reads. Altogether about 240,000 distinct CDR3 sequences are present, approximately 9% being singletons, with the ten largest covering roughly 21%. Sequencing input: PBMCs or a T cell subset sorted from them (not recorded which). All receptors come from a man aged 18-30 years who had mild COVID-19 (a few samples of this study predate the infection). Cell type and time point are not known.

This clonotype came up many times. This chain joins TRBV7-9 and TRBJ2-7; 8 positions match TRBD1. Germline CDR1 is SEHNR and CDR2 is FQNEAQ (reference sequence). The CDR3 contains 15 residues. V gave up 1 base and J gave up 6 bases; unmatched junction bases: 8. The chain's CDR3 is CASSLGTGKGFEQYF. In nucleotides, the CDR3 is TGTGCCAGCAGCTTAGGGACAGGGAAGGGATTCGAGCAGTACTTC.

The chain has TRBV9 and TRBJ2-2; 11 nucleotides agree with TRBD1. Germline CDR1 is SGDLS and CDR2 is YYNGEE. J lost 4 bases, V lost 4 bases, and 15 bases had no gene match. CDR3 length: 19 residues. Here the CDR3 DNA reads TGTGCCAGCAGCTCCTCCCTGGGGACAGGGGGTTTAAGCACCGGGGAGCTGTTTTTT. Amino acids: CASSSSLGTGGLSTGELFF.

The V and J genes are TRBV7-2 and TRBJ2-7; D gene uncertain. CDR1 and CDR2 from the germline V gene are SGHTA and FQGNSA. V lost 4 bases, J lost 7 bases, and 14 bases lay in between. This CDR3 contains 13 residues. The CDR3 loop is CASSSVGYWEQYF. The CDR3, as DNA: TGTGCCAGCAGCTCTGTGGGATATTGGGAGCAGTACTTC.

This clonotype has a count of ten or more. The V call is TRBV6-5, the J call TRBJ2-1, with TRBD2 as a possible D gene (7 bases). Per the germline V gene, CDR1 is MNHEY and CDR2 is SVGAGI. V gave up 6 bases and J gave up 4 bases, with 16 bases separating them. CDR3 size: 15 residues. The CDR3 loop reads CASSAGRGSYNEQFF. The CDR3 DNA is TGTGCCAGCAGCGCAGGGAGGGGGTCGTACAATGAGCAGTTCTTC.

This chain links TRBV6-5 with TRBJ2-3, with 8 positions matching TRBD2. Per the germline V gene, CDR1 is MNHEY and CDR2 is SVGAGI. Trimming at V came to 8 bases and at J to 2 bases, leaving 9 bases not matched to a gene. CDR3 length equals 15 residues. For the CDR3, the DNA is TGTGCCAGCGCCCGGGCGGGGGGCTTCACAGATACGCAGTATTTT. Translation gives CASARAGGFTDTQYF.

The table lists this clonotype with many counts. The chain is built from TRBV5-4 and TRBJ2-5; D gene unclear. There are 13 residues in the CDR3. Germline V gene data show CDR1 as SGHNT and CDR2 as YYREEE (reference sequence). V lost 5 bases and J lost 0, with 8 bases in between. The CDR3 region is CASSGENQETQYF. The CDR3 DNA reads TGTGCCAGCAGTGGAGAGAACCAAGAGACCCAGTACTTC.

This chain uses TRBV3-1 with TRBJ2-3; D is ambiguous. Trimming left V 4 bases short and J 3 bases short, with 11 bases between. Germline V gene sequence: CDR1 LGHDT, CDR2 YNNKEL (reference sequence). The CDR3 length is 14 residues. CDR3 loop: CASSRLPDTDTQYF. For the CDR3, the DNA is TGTGCCAGCAGCCGACTCCCAGATACAGATACGCAGTATTTT.

This clonotype has a count of ten or more. The rearrangement joins TRBV7-8 to TRBJ2-4, with TRBD2 matching over 10 bases. Germline V lookup: CDR1 SGHVS, CDR2 FQNEAQ. This CDR3 has 16 residues. With V trimmed by 7 bases and J by 6 bases, 12 bases remained unmatched. CDR3 amino acids: CASTPLSGGGLNIQYF. The DNA of the CDR3 is TGTGCCAGCACCCCATTAAGCGGGGGGGGTCTAAACATTCAGTACTTC.

A note on this clonotype: Its ends do not fully match the called genes, so a read error is possible. The chain is built from TRBV7-7 and TRBJ2-1; weak D call: TRBD2 (6 bases). CDR1 is SSHAT, CDR2 FNYEAQ, per germline (reference sequence). CDR3 length: 13 residues. The CDR3: CASSRSGQNEQFF. Here the CDR3 DNA reads TGTGCTAGCAGCCGCAGCGGGCAAAATGAGCAGTTCTTC.

This clonotype was detected ten times or more. The rearrangement uses TRBV5-4 and TRBJ2-7, with D unresolved. V lost 1 base, J lost 6 bases, and 8 bases lay in between. The CDR3 is 12 amino acids. CDR1 and CDR2 from the germline V gene are SGHNT and YYREEE (reference sequence). CDR3 sequence: CASSLIGTEQYF. As DNA, the CDR3 is TGTGCCAGCAGCTTGATAGGAACCGAGCAGTACTTC. The variable domain in full, with the rest retrieved from reference TRBV5-4 and TRBJ2-7, is ETGVTQSPTHLIKTRGQQVTLRCSSQSGHNTVSWYQQALGQGPQFIFQYYREEENGRGNFPPRFSGLQFPNYSSELNVNALELDDSALYLCASSLIGTEQYFGPGTRLTVT.

V and J are TRBV6-5 and TRBJ1-2, with 9 bases identical to TRBD1. The CDR3 is 17 residues long. Unmatched junction bases numbered 14, after V lost 5 bases and J lost 4 bases. Germline assignment: CDR1 MNHEY and CDR2 SVGAGI. The CDR3 region is CASSDRTGAPVPYGYTF. The CDR3, as DNA: TGTGCCAGCAGTGACCGGACAGGGGCTCCCGTTCCCTATGGCTACACCTTC.

There are many counts of this clonotype. Compared with germline, one end of the junction differs, possibly owing to a read error. The chain carries TRBV5-1 and TRBJ2-3; D unresolved. Germline loops: CDR1 SGHRS, CDR2 YFSETQ. The length of the CDR3 is 12 residues. Here the CDR3 reads CASSFGPDTQYF. The CDR3 DNA is TGTGCCAGCAGCTTTGGGCCAGATACGCAGTATTTT.

There are a few counts of this clonotype. The chain recombines TRBV6-4 with TRBJ2-3; TRBD1 matches at 11 bases. The CDR3 covers 13 residues. J gave up 6 bases and V 6 bases, and 2 bases lay outside the gene matches. Germline CDR1 reads MRHNA; CDR2 reads SNTAGT. CDR3 bases: TGTGCCAGCAGCGGACAGGGGGCCGATACGCAGTATTTT. As protein: CASSGQGADTQYF.

In this sample, this clonotype turned up a few times. A much larger clone lies one base from this, so it may be a read error. This chain connects TRBV7-3 to TRBJ2-1; D gene ambiguous. Trimming removed 1 base at V and 0 bases at J, with 1 base between. Germline V lookup: CDR1 SGHTA, CDR2 FQGTGA. CDR3 length: 13 amino acids. CDR3 amino acids: CASSLNSYNEQFF. CDR3 DNA: TGTGCCAGCAGCTTAAACTCCTACAATGAGCAGTTCTTC.

This clonotype was detected a few times. The V call is TRBV29-1, the J call TRBJ2-1, with D unclear. CDR1 and CDR2 (germline): SQVTM, ANQGSEA. Trimming removed 0 bases from V and 0 bases from J, with 6 bases in between. The CDR3 consists of 14 residues. CDR3 protein: CSVEEQSSYNEQFF. In nucleotides, the CDR3 is TGCAGCGTTGAAGAGCAAAGCTCCTACAATGAGCAGTTCTTC.

The chain uses TRBV6-5 and TRBJ2-7; 7 bases are shared with TRBD1. Looked up from germline, CDR1 is MNHEY and CDR2 is SVGAGI. V lost 11 bases to trimming and J lost 6 bases; unmatched junction nucleotides: 7. The CDR3 sequence is 11 residues long. The CDR3 loop is CAAGWDSEQYV. The CDR3 coding sequence is TGTGCCGCCGGATGGGACAGCGAGCAGTACGTC.

V is TRBV19 and J is TRBJ1-5; TRBD1 matches 7 bases. The trim removed 8 bases at V and 7 bases at J, leaving 8 bases unmatched. Germline CDR1 and CDR2: LNHDA and SQIVND (reference sequence). The CDR3 is 13 residues long. In DNA, the CDR3 is TGTGCCAGTTGGGAGGGGGCCAGGCAGCCCCAGCATTTT. Protein: CASWEGARQPQHF.

The chain links TRBV9 to TRBJ2-3; 8 positions agree with TRBD2. J was trimmed by 5 bases and V by 4 bases; bases with no gene match: 6. The CDR3 runs 14 residues. Germline loops: CDR1 SGDLS, CDR2 YYNGEE. CDR3 coding DNA: TGTGCCAGCAGCACTAGCGGCCGAGAAGATACGCAGTATTTT. Translating gives CASSTSGREDTQYF.

This clonotype was seen a handful of times. The CDR3 loop reads CASSWSGSHTGELFF. CDR3 DNA: TGCGCCAGCAGCTGGTCAGGGTCCCACACCGGGGAGCTGTTTTTT. The chain carries TRBV5-1 and TRBJ2-2; D might be TRBD1 (5 bases). Germline V gives CDR1 SGHRS, CDR2 YFSETQ. The CDR3 extends over 15 amino acids. V was cut by 3 bases and J by 3 bases, with 12 bases left in between. Looking up the rest from reference TRBV5-1 and TRBJ2-2 gives the full variable domain: KAGVTQTPRYLIKTRGQQVTLSCSPISGHRSVSWYQQTPGQGLQFLFEYFSETQRNKGNFPGRFSGRQFSNSRSEMNVSTLELGDSALYLCASSWSGSHTGELFFGEGSRLTVL.

This clonotype was seen many times. V is TRBV11-2 and J is TRBJ2-5; weak D call: TRBD1 (5 bases). This CDR3 has 14 amino acids. CDR1 is SGHAT, CDR2 FQNNGV, per germline. With 1 base removed from V and 1 base from J, the gap between germline ends came to 7 bases. The CDR3 sequence: CASSLVDSQETQYF. CDR3 coding DNA: TGTGCCAGCAGCTTAGTCGACAGCCAAGAGACCCAGTACTTC.

The gene calls are TRBV6-1 and TRBJ2-5; TRBD2 matches 7 bases. Germline trimming cut 3 bases from V and 5 bases from J; bases unmatched to any gene: 9. The germline CDR1 and CDR2 sequences are MNHNS and SASEGT. This CDR3 is built from 15 residues. The CDR3 spells CASSESGGLGETQYF. The CDR3 DNA follows: TGTGCCAGCAGTGAGTCGGGGGGTCTAGGGGAGACCCAGTACTTC.

This clonotype was observed a few times. The rearrangement joins TRBV6-5 to TRBJ1-1; D is perhaps TRBD1 (6 bases). Germline V gene sequence: CDR1 MNHEY, CDR2 SVGAGI. The CDR3 loop spans 17 amino acids. V shed 0 bases and J shed 1 base, with 15 bases lying between them. CDR3 coding DNA: TGTGCCAGCAGTTACTCTTCTCAAATCAGGGGGAACACTGAAGCTTTCTTT. Translating it yields CASSYSSQIRGNTEAFF.

The chain carries TRBV7-6 and TRBJ2-2; tentative D call: TRBD2 (5 bases). The CDR3 spans 16 residues. Germline V gene data show CDR1 as SGHVS and CDR2 as FNYEAQ. Trimming cost V 2 bases and J 5 bases, with 15 bases left between them. As DNA, the CDR3 is TGTGCCAGCAGCTTATATGGGGAGACCGGGACCGGGGAGCTGTTTTTT. This gives the protein CASSLYGETGTGELFF.

The chain employs TRBV7-2 and TRBJ2-5, with D possibly being TRBD1 or TRBD2 (6 bases each). CDR3 length equals 17 residues. Trimming removed 8 bases from V and 4 bases from J, with 26 bases in between. Germline-derived CDR1 and CDR2 are SGHTA and FQGNSA. Written as DNA, the CDR3 is TGTGCCAGCGGCGCCTGGGGGGCTGGGGCGTTTGGAGAGACCCAGTACTTC. Translation: CASGAWGAGAFGETQYF.

This rearrangement joins TRBV12-3 or TRBV12-4 to TRBJ1-1, with 7 bases that match TRBD1. The ends lost 1 base at V and 7 bases at J; junction bases unmatched: 6. The CDR3 extends over 14 amino acids. CDR3 in DNA: TGTGCCAGCAGTTTAGTCCCGGGACAGCATGAAGCTTTCTTT. Translating gives CASSLVPGQHEAFF.